A single TCR beta chain is shown here with its context. Its antigen is not identified. This sample is drawn from a study of cytomegalovirus exposure and HLA in healthy donors. The germline V gene encodes CDR1 SGDLS and CDR2 YYNGEE. The CDR3 is 17 residues long. The V and J ends lost 0 bases and 7 bases, in that order; junction bases with no gene match: 12. Findings and limits, study-wide: In a later analysis, productive TCRs from donors in an Asian-associated ancestry cluster reportedly carried fewer N-insertions than the cohort mean.

Both 60 Vbeta primers and 13 Jbeta primers went into the PCR. The data were produced by immunoSEQ multiplex PCR, yet TCRdb's version contains in-frame clones alone and is incomplete. This table holds over 100,000 clones, 81% found once. The clonotype comes from a woman in her thirties in good health and CMV-seronegative. Source material: PBMCs. The genes are TRBV9 and TRBJ1-4; 7 positions match TRBD1. The CDR3 nucleotides are TGTGCCAGCAGCGTAGGACAGGGAGGCGGAGATAGTGAAAAACTGTTTTTT. It yields the protein CASSVGQGGGDSEKLFF.